A single sample is the source of the 28 T cell receptor beta chains below, sequenced in a study of vaccination and CD4 T cells after COVID-19. Documented treatment: approximately 9-day PBMC culture with coronavirus spike peptide pools or control peptides (ViraFEST assay). Cultured CD4+ T-cell DNA underwent Oncomine TCR Beta short-read sequencing. TCRdb called the PCR reads again in MiXCR, with one record for every CDR3 protein. The sample holds around 13,000 distinct CDR3 sequences; about 74% are singletons and the top ten take roughly 8%. These receptors have no identified antigens. The specimen was CD4+ T cells from blood, cultured in vitro, collected after SARS-CoV-2 vaccination. The receptors come from a human donor who received a COVID-19 vaccine.

The chain recombines TRBV18 with TRBJ2-5; tentative D call: TRBD2 (7 bases). The CDR3 has 16 amino acids. V lost 5 bases and J lost 1, with 17 bases in between. Germline V gene lookup returns CDR1 KGHSH and CDR2 LQKENI. DNA of the CDR3: TGTGCCAGCTCAACCGGGGGGCCGGGCGCCCAAGAGACCCAGTACTTC. This sequence encodes CASSTGGPGAQETQYF.

This clonotype appeared once. This rearrangement joins TRBV6-5 to TRBJ2-7, with TRBD1 matching over 9 bases. Germline V gene lookup returns CDR1 MNHEY and CDR2 SVGAGI. The V gene end was trimmed by 2 bases and the J gene end by 5 bases; junction bases not matched to a gene: 4. The CDR3 extends over 14 amino acids. CDR3 sequence reads: CASSYGTGRNEQYF. The CDR3 nucleotides read TGTGCCAGCAGTTACGGGACAGGGAGAAACGAGCAGTACTTC.

This chain connects TRBV24-1 to TRBJ2-4; TRBD2 aligns across 7 bases. This CDR3 is 16 amino acids long. J lost 2 bases, V lost 4 bases, and 7 bases had no gene match. Germline lookup yields CDR1 KGHDR and CDR2 SFDVKD. The CDR3 spells CATSDAVGGSKNIQYF. The CDR3, as DNA: TGTGCCACCAGTGACGCCGTGGGGGGGTCCAAAAACATTCAGTACTTC.

The chain joins TRBV6-5 to TRBJ1-2; no reliable D call. Trimming took 2 bases from V and 4 from J, leaving 14 bases between them. Looked up from germline, CDR1 is MNHEY and CDR2 is SVGAGI. The CDR3 has 15 amino acids. This CDR3 is CASSYLKTGVYGYTF. As DNA, the CDR3 is TGTGCCAGCAGTTACCTTAAGACTGGGGTCTATGGCTACACCTTC.

The J gene is TRBJ2-3, the V gene TRBV20-1, with 8 bases identical to TRBD1. Trimming cost V 0 bases and J 2 bases; bases outside gene matches: 1. CDR3 size: 14 residues. Germline CDR1 is DFQATT and CDR2 is SNEGSKA (reference sequence). The CDR3 protein is CSARETGDTDTQYF. The CDR3 coding sequence is TGCAGTGCTAGAGAGACAGGGGACACAGATACGCAGTATTTT.

This clonotype was counted between two and nine times. The chain is built from TRBV7-2 and TRBJ1-2; 8 bases line up with TRBD1. The CDR3 has 14 amino acids. Per the germline V gene, CDR1 is SGHTA and CDR2 is FQGNSA. With V trimmed by 4 bases and J by 5 bases, 6 bases remained unmatched. CDR3 sequence: CASSSPGTGYGYTF. CDR3 DNA sequence: TGTGCCAGCAGCTCCCCCGGGACAGGTTATGGCTACACCTTC.

The V and J genes are TRBV15 and TRBJ1-2; 8 nucleotides agree with TRBD1. The V and J ends lost 0 bases and 6 bases, in that order; junction bases with no gene match: 3. The CDR3 consists of 14 residues. Germline V gene data show CDR1 as LNHNV and CDR2 as YYDKDF (reference sequence). CDR3 amino acids: CATSREAGGDGYTF. CDR3 coding DNA: TGTGCCACCAGCAGAGAAGCAGGGGGCGATGGCTACACCTTC.

V and J are TRBV19 and TRBJ1-2, with unresolved D. The ends were cut back, 1 base at V and 4 bases at J, with 10 bases in the middle. Germline-derived CDR1 and CDR2 are LNHDA and SQIVND (reference sequence). The CDR3 covers 14 residues. The CDR3 nucleotides are TGTGCCAGTAGTATAGTTGGGGAGCCCTATGGCTACACCTTC. Translation: CASSIVGEPYGYTF.

This clonotype was seen once. The chain recombines TRBV2 with TRBJ2-7; no reliable D call. The germline V gene has CDR1 SNHLY and CDR2 FYNNEI. Trimming pared 5 bases from V and 6 bases from J, leaving 11 bases between. This CDR3 spans 12 amino acids. CDR3 sequence (DNA): TGTGCCAGCAGTTACCTAGGAATCGAGCAGTACTTC. It translates to CASSYLGIEQYF.

The chain joins TRBV29-1 to TRBJ2-5; 7 bases align to TRBD2. The CDR3 covers 13 residues. Germline CDR1 and CDR2: SQVTM and ANQGSEA. With V trimmed by 6 bases and J by 1 base, 5 bases remained unmatched. CDR3 sequence (DNA): TGCAGCGTCACGCCTAGCGGCCAAGAGACCCAGTACTTC. Amino acid sequence: CSVTPSGQETQYF.

The gene calls are TRBV2 and TRBJ2-5; 11 bases map to TRBD1. Per the germline V gene, CDR1 is SNHLY and CDR2 is FYNNEI. This CDR3 has 15 residues. V was clipped by 6 bases and J by 5 bases; unmatched bases: 8. The CDR3, as DNA: TGTGCCAGCAGATGGACAGGGGGCGGTGGGGAGACCCAGTACTTC. Translating gives CASRWTGGGGETQYF.

The chain couples TRBV6-1 to TRBJ1-1, with D unresolved. Germline V CDR1 and CDR2: MNHNS, SASEGT. V was clipped by 5 bases and J by 8 bases, with 12 bases between them. CDR3 size: 12 residues. The CDR3 here is CASSRLKWEAFF. The CDR3 bases are TGTGCCAGCAGTAGGTTGAAGTGGGAAGCTTTCTTT.

This clonotype qualifies as medium-sized (0.01 to 0.1%). The CDR3, as DNA: TGCAGTGCTAAGACAGGGGAGGTAGACAATGAGCAGTTCTTC. It is translated as CSAKTGEVDNEQFF. The genes are TRBV20-1 and TRBJ2-1; 8 bases are shared with TRBD1. The CDR3 consists of 14 residues. Trimming at V came to 4 bases and at J to 5 bases, leaving 7 bases not matched to a gene. Germline V CDR1 and CDR2: DFQATT, SNEGSKA (reference sequence).

The table lists this clonotype with a count of one. One end of the junction does not line up with germline, which may come from a read error. This chain uses TRBV25-1 with TRBJ2-5; 7 nucleotides match TRBD2. The germline CDR1 and CDR2 sequences are MGHDK and SYGVNS. The CDR3 is 15 amino acids. The DNA for the CDR3 is TGTGCCAGCAGTGGGGGAGGGATGCCCCAAAAGACCCAGTACTTC. Residues: CASSGGGMPQKTQYF.

The rearrangement joins TRBV5-1 to TRBJ1-2; D is unresolved. The CDR3 spans 14 residues. CDR1 and CDR2 (germline): SGHRS, YFSETQ. Deletions cut 4 bases from V and 7 bases from J, with 17 bases between. CDR3 sequence: CASSPIAEGPGYTF. In DNA, the CDR3 is TGCGCCAGCAGCCCCATCGCGGAGGGCCCTGGCTACACCTTC.

This chain uses TRBV7-9 with TRBJ1-2; D remains unclear. Germline V CDR1 and CDR2: SEHNR, FQNEAQ (reference sequence). CDR3 length equals 12 residues. Trimming left V 5 bases short and J 7 bases short, with 11 bases between. The CDR3 protein is CASSPPRGGYTF. DNA for the CDR3: TGTGCCAGCAGCCCACCTCGAGGTGGCTACACCTTC.

CDR3 region: CAWSDGGYNSPLHF. The CDR3 bases are TGTGCCTGGAGTGATGGCGGCTATAATTCACCCCTCCACTTT. The chain combines TRBV30 with TRBJ1-6, with D unresolved. This CDR3 is built from 14 residues. V lost 1 base to trimming and J lost 3 bases, with 7 bases between them. The germline V gene encodes CDR1 GTSNPN and CDR2 SVGIG (reference sequence).

The CDR3 loop reads CASSSDRNQPQHF. For the CDR3, the DNA is TGTGCCAGCAGTTCGGACAGGAATCAGCCCCAGCATTTT. The J gene is TRBJ1-5, the V gene TRBV2, with 7 bases matching TRBD1. V shed 5 bases, J shed 4 bases, and the junction held 2 bases outside the gene matches. Germline-derived CDR1 and CDR2 are SNHLY and FYNNEI. The CDR3 totals 13 residues.

This chain connects TRBV10-1 to TRBJ1-1; D gene ambiguous. Trimming took 5 bases from V and 3 from J, leaving 4 bases between them. Germline V gene sequence: CDR1 WNHNN, CDR2 SYGVQD (reference sequence). This CDR3 is built from 11 residues. For the CDR3, the DNA is TGCGCCAGCAGTTCTGACACTGAAGCTTTCTTT. It yields the protein CASSSDTEAFF.

The V and J genes are TRBV10-3 and TRBJ2-3, with D perhaps TRBD2 (5 bases). The CDR3 is 13 residues long. The germline CDR1 and CDR2 sequences are ENHRY and SYGVKD. V gave up 6 bases and J gave up 4 bases, with 11 bases separating them. CDR3 region: CAIRWPGADTQYF. The CDR3 nucleotides are TGTGCCATCAGGTGGCCCGGGGCAGATACGCAGTATTTT.

The chain couples TRBV12-3 or TRBV12-4 to TRBJ1-3; 7 bases match TRBD1. The junction had 7 bases not matched to a gene; V was cut back by 5 bases and J by 0 bases. There are 16 residues in the CDR3. The CDR3 DNA follows: TGTGCCAGCAGTGAGGGGGCCCCGGGCTCTGGAAACACCATATATTTT. Amino acids: CASSEGAPGSGNTIYF.

This chain uses TRBV19 with TRBJ1-3; D is perhaps TRBD1 (5 bases). The CDR3 loop spans 15 amino acids. Germline CDR1 reads LNHDA; CDR2 reads SQIVND (reference sequence). Trimming shortened V by 7 bases and J by 4 bases, and 17 bases separated the two germline ends. CDR3 region: CASTPGPSAGNTIYF. CDR3 sequence (DNA): TGTGCCAGTACCCCGGGACCTTCTGCAGGAAACACCATATATTTT. The whole variable domain, filled in from reference TRBV19 and TRBJ1-3, reads DGGITQSPKYLFRKEGQNVTLSCEQNLNHDAMYWYRQDPGQGLRLIYYSQIVNDFQKGDIAEGYSVSREKKESFPLTVTSAQKNPTAFYLCASTPGPSAGNTIYFGEGSWLTVV.

In its sample, this clonotype ranks as medium-sized. This sequence joins TRBV12-3 or TRBV12-4 and TRBJ1-6, with 7 nucleotides matching TRBD1. This CDR3 region has 18 residues. V lost 6 bases, J lost 0 bases, and 11 bases stayed unmatched. As DNA, the CDR3 is TGTGCCAGCAGCCGGACAGGAGGAAAGAGCTCCTATAATTCACCCCTCCACTTT. It yields the protein CASSRTGGKSSYNSPLHF.

The V and J genes are TRBV9 and TRBJ1-2; D remains ambiguous. The ends were cut back, 0 bases at V and 0 bases at J, with 6 bases in the middle. The CDR3 extends over 14 amino acids. Germline CDR1 and CDR2: SGDLS and YYNGEE. This CDR3 reads CASSVGLANYGYTF. In DNA form, the CDR3 reads TGTGCCAGCAGCGTAGGCTTAGCTAACTATGGCTACACCTTC.

The rearrangement joins TRBV27 to TRBJ2-2; D is unclear. This CDR3 is built from 12 residues. From germline, CDR1 is MNHEY and CDR2 SMNVEV (reference sequence). Trimming removed 6 bases at V and 4 bases at J, with 6 bases between. CDR3 in amino acids: CASSTTTGELFF. The CDR3 DNA follows: TGTGCCAGCAGCACCACCACCGGGGAGCTGTTTTTT.

This clonotype was detected only once. This chain joins TRBV5-1 and TRBJ1-2; D is possibly TRBD1 (6 bases). Trimming shortened V by 4 bases and J by 0 bases, and 16 bases separated the two germline ends. The V gene's germline CDR1 is SGHRS and CDR2 YFSETQ. This CDR3 has 16 residues. CDR3 sequence reads: CASSPSGTLSNYGYTF. The CDR3 nucleotides are TGCGCCAGCAGCCCGTCCGGGACACTATCTAACTATGGCTACACCTTC.

V usage is TRBV15 and J usage is TRBJ1-6; no reliable D call. CDR1 and CDR2 from the germline V gene are LNHNV and YYDKDF (reference sequence). With 0 bases removed from V and 7 bases from J, the gap between germline ends came to 10 bases. The CDR3 totals 15 residues. CDR3 sequence: CATSRDLRANSPLHF. The DNA for the CDR3 is TGTGCCACCAGCAGAGATCTACGGGCAAATTCACCCCTCCACTTT. The variable domain in full, completed from reference TRBV15 and TRBJ1-6, reads DAMVIQNPRYQVTQFGKPVTLSCSQTLNHNVMYWYQQKSSQAPKLLFHYYDKDFNNEADTPDNFQSRRPNTSFCFLDIRSPGLGDTAMYLCATSRDLRANSPLHFGNGTRLTVT.

This clonotype was picked up a small number of times. V usage is TRBV20-1 and J usage is TRBJ2-1, with 7 bases identical to TRBD1. V dropped 3 bases and J dropped 4; count of bases not matched to a gene: 3. CDR1 is DFQATT and CDR2 is SNEGSKA in the germline V gene (reference sequence). The CDR3 contains 13 residues. CDR3 sequence: CSASGTAYNEQFF. The CDR3 coding sequence is TGCAGTGCTAGTGGGACAGCTTACAATGAGCAGTTCTTC.